Detailed here is one T cell receptor (beta chain). The antigen remains undetermined. The CDR3 covers 14 residues. After removal of 1 base from V and 6 bases from J, the junction contained 3 bases not matched to a gene. Germline CDR1 is SGHTA and CDR2 is FQGNSA. TCRdb's copy holds only in-frame clones and misses some; the assay was immunoSEQ multiplex PCR. The sample has fewer than 120,000 clones, approximately 90% seen once. Donors came from a validation cohort of some 110 subjects, distinct from the first 666-subject cohort. This sample is drawn from a study of cytomegalovirus exposure and HLA in healthy donors. Study in general: The 120 or so validation repertoires were reported in a later analysis to have been generated on the same platform as the approximately 700 first-cohort repertoires.

Study-level points and caveats: The study designated 150 or so TCR beta chains cytomegalovirus-associated.

The J gene is TRBJ1-2, the V gene TRBV7-2; 9 bases match TRBD1. This TCR was recovered from a woman between 18 and 29 years old in good health and CMV-seronegative. The sequenced material came from PBMCs. CDR3 in DNA: TGTGCCAGCAGCTTAGGACAGGGGGGCGATGGCTACACCTTC. Amino acids: CASSLGQGGDGYTF.